Listed below are T cell receptor beta chains from one sample, sequenced in a study of cytomegalovirus exposure and HLA in healthy donors. Here immunoSEQ multiplex PCR was the method, and the copy in TCRdb shows in-frame clones only, minus some. The top ten clones hold 1.5% to 2% of a sample with roughly 150,000 clones, 65% to 80% of them seen once. Input material: PBMCs. The receptor set was obtained from a human donor in good health. The CDR3 runs from the conserved cysteine through the conserved F or W. The D gene is left open where the match is weak. A clone size is listed for some rows: how often the clone was seen (once, few, many), or a class if it is expanded.

size,V,D,J,DNA,CDR3
NA,TRBV10-3,TRBD2,TRBJ2-3,TGTGCCATCGAACAGCGGGAGGGAGGCACAGATACGCAGTATTTT,CAIEQREGGTDTQYF
NA,TRBV25-1,NA,TRBJ2-7,TGTGCCAGCAGTGAATGGGACACAGGTTACGAGCAGTACTTC,CASSEWDTGYEQYF
NA,TRBV19,TRBD1,TRBJ2-3,TGTGCCAGTAGTTCTTCTCCCGGACAGGGACCACACACAGATACGCAGTATTTT,CASSSSPGQGPHTDTQYF
NA,TRBV11-1,TRBD2,TRBJ2-7,TGTGCCAGCAGCTTAACTGATGACTCGGCTAGCGGGGCCTACGAGCAGTACTTC,CASSLTDDSASGAYEQYF
NA,TRBV7-2,NA,TRBJ2-5,TGTGCCAGCAGCTTACTAATCGGGAAGGTAGAGACCCAGTACTTC,CASSLLIGKVETQYF
NA,TRBV6-5,NA,TRBJ2-7,TGTGCCAGCGGCCGGGAATACGAGCAGTACTTC,CASGREYEQYF
NA,TRBV5-1,NA,TRBJ2-6,TGCGCCAGCTCCCACCAGGTAGCTGGGGCCAACGTCCTGACTTTC,CASSHQVAGANVLTF
NA,TRBV5-5,TRBD2,TRBJ2-2,TGTGCCAGCAGCTTGGGGACTAGCGGGAGTTGGGCCGGGGAGCTGTTTTTT,CASSLGTSGSWAGELFF
once,TRBV5-4,NA,TRBJ2-3,TGTGCCAGCAGCTTGAGGGCTAGCGACACAGATACGCAGTATTTT,CASSLRASDTDTQYF
NA,TRBV13,TRBD1,TRBJ1-1,TGTGCCAGTCAGACAGGGGTGAACACTGAAGCTTTCTTT,CASQTGVNTEAFF
NA,TRBV9,TRBD2,TRBJ2-3,TGTGCCAGCAGCGTCTTTCGAACTAGCGGCACAGATACGCAGTATTTT,CASSVFRTSGTDTQYF
NA,TRBV15,NA,TRBJ2-7,TGTGCCACCAGCACCCCCACCGGGGTAAACGAGCAGTACTTC,CATSTPTGVNEQYF
once,TRBV10-1,NA,TRBJ2-1,TGCGCCAGCAGTCCGACTGTAACCCCTTACAATGAGCAGTTCTTC,CASSPTVTPYNEQFF
few,TRBV11-2,NA,TRBJ2-2,TGTGCCAGCATCCCGGGACAGAACACCGGGGAGCTGTTTTTT,CASIPGQNTGELFF
few,TRBV7-9,TRBD2,TRBJ2-1,TGTGCCAGCAGCTTCTCGACTAGCGACGGGAATGAGCAGTTCTTC,CASSFSTSDGNEQFF
NA,TRBV4-3,NA,TRBJ2-1,TGCGCCAGCGCGGTAAGCTCCTACAATGAGCAGTTCTTC,CASAVSSYNEQFF
NA,TRBV23-1,NA,TRBJ1-5,TGCGCCAGCAGTCAATGTTTGGTCGGCAGGGACTGGGATCAGCCCCAGCATTTT,CASSQCLVGRDWDQPQHF
NA,TRBV5-1,TRBD1,TRBJ2-7,TGCGCCAGCAGCCTTGCGTTGACAGGGTTTATCGACGAGCAGTACTTC,CASSLALTGFIDEQYF
NA,TRBV13,TRBD1,TRBJ2-7,TGTGCCAGCAGCTCGGACAGGGGGAGCCCCTACGAGCAGTACTTC,CASSSDRGSPYEQYF
NA,TRBV5-4,NA,TRBJ2-7,TGTGCCAGCAGCTTGGACAGTCCCTACGAGCAGTACTTC,CASSLDSPYEQYF
NA,TRBV7-9,TRBD2,TRBJ2-1,TGTGCCAGCAGCTCTAGCGGGATCAATAATGAGCAGTTCTTC,CASSSSGINNEQFF
few,TRBV29-1,NA,TRBJ2-2,TGCAGCGTTGGTGGTGACACACCCCCCGGGGAGCTGTTTTTT,CSVGGDTPPGELFF
NA,TRBV5-1,NA,TRBJ2-3,TGCGCCAGCAGCGTGGGAGGCACAGATACGCAGTATTTT,CASSVGGTDTQYF
NA,TRBV4-3,TRBD2,TRBJ2-7,TGCGCCAGCAGCCACTCTAGCGGGATCCCTCTTAGCTCCTACGAGCAGTACTTC,CASSHSSGIPLSSYEQYF
NA,TRBV27,NA,TRBJ2-7,TGTGCCAGCAGCTTCGATTCCGGGACAATCGCCTACGAGCAGTACTTC,CASSFDSGTIAYEQYF
NA,TRBV27,NA,TRBJ1-3,TGTGCCAGCAGTTCTACGACAGGCGGCGGAGGAAACACCATATATTTT,CASSSTTGGGGNTIYF
NA,TRBV19,TRBD1,TRBJ1-5,TGTGCCAGTAGTATCCCCGTGACAGGGGCTAGTTGGGGGAATCAGCCCCAGCATTTT,CASSIPVTGASWGNQPQHF
NA,TRBV19,NA,TRBJ2-3,TGTGCCAGTAGTCCCCCTGTTGGACGGGACACAGATACGCAGTATTTT,CASSPPVGRDTDTQYF
NA,TRBV19,TRBD1,TRBJ2-7,TGTGCCAGTAGTATAGCCGGACAGGGATTTCCCTACGAGCAGTACTTC,CASSIAGQGFPYEQYF
NA,TRBV5-1,NA,TRBJ1-1,TGCGCCAGCAGCTCCCAGGGGTACACTGAAGCTTTCTTT,CASSSQGYTEAFF
NA,TRBV5-1,NA,TRBJ2-3,TGCGCCAGCAGCTTGTCGGGGACAGATACGCAGTATTTT,CASSLSGTDTQYF
NA,TRBV5-1,NA,TRBJ2-2,TGCGCCAGCAGCTTTGGCAGGGCGGACACCGGGGAGCTGTTTTTT,CASSFGRADTGELFF
few,TRBV28,TRBD1,TRBJ1-2,TGTGCCAGCAGCCCGGACAGGGGGGCCTATGGCTACACCTTC,CASSPDRGAYGYTF
NA,TRBV5-1,NA,TRBJ2-5,TGCGCCAGCAGCTTGGTTGTCAGCCAAGAGACCCAGTACTTC,CASSLVVSQETQYF
few,TRBV19,TRBD1,TRBJ1-3,TGTGCCAGTAGTTCAACCGGGACAGCTCTCCGGAGAAACACCATATATTTT,CASSSTGTALRRNTIYF
NA,TRBV5-1,NA,TRBJ1-1,TGCGCCAGCAGCTTGGCGGCAGCGATGAACACTGAAGCTTTCTTT,CASSLAAAMNTEAFF
few,TRBV7-6,NA,TRBJ2-7,TGTGCCAGCAGACAGGGTAGCTCCTACGAGCAGTACTTC,CASRQGSSYEQYF
once,TRBV9,NA,TRBJ2-4,TGTGCCAGCAGCGTAGGCGACGACAGTGACAACATTCAGTACTTC,CASSVGDDSDNIQYF
NA,TRBV19,NA,TRBJ1-1,TGTGCCAGTAGTGAATTCACAGGGCGGTCCACTGAAGCTTTCTTT,CASSEFTGRSTEAFF